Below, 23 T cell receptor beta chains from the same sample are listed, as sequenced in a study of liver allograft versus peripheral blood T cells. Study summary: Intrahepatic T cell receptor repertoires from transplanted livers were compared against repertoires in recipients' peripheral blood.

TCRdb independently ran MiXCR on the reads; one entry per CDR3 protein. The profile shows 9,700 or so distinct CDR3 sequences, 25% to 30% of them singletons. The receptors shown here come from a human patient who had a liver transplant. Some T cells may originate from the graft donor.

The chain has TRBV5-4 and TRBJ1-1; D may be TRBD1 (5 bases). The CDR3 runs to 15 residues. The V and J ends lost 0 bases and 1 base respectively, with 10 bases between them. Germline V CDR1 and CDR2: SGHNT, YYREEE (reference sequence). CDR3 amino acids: CASSLEAGGNTEAFF. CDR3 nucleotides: TGTGCCAGCAGCTTGGAGGCCGGGGGGAACACTGAAGCTTTCTTT.

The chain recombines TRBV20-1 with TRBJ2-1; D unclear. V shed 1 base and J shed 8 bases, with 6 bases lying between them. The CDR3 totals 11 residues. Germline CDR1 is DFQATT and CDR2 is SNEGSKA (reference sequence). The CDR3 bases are TGCAGTGCTAGAGGCTGGGATGAGCAGTTCTTC. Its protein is CSARGWDEQFF.

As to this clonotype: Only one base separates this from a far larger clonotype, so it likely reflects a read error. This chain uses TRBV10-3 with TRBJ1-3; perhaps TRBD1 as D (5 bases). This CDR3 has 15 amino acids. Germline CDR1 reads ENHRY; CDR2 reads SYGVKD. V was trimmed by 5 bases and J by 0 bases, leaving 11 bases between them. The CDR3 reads CAISPTVSSGNTIYF. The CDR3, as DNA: TGTGCCATCAGTCCGACAGTCAGCTCTGGAAACACCATATATTTT.

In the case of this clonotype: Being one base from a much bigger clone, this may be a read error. The CDR3 protein is CASILGQTAQYF. The DNA of the CDR3 is TGTGCCAGCATCTTAGGACAGACCGCGCAGTACTTC. The chain joins TRBV7-2 to TRBJ2-7; tentatively, D is TRBD1 (6 bases). CDR3 length: 12 residues. Germline CDR1 SGHTA, CDR2 FQGNSA.

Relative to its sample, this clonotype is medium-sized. CDR3 protein: CASSIKGGDQPQHF. The CDR3 nucleotides read TGTGCCAGTAGTATAAAGGGGGGAGATCAGCCCCAGCATTTT. The V and J genes are TRBV19 and TRBJ1-5; TRBD1 might be the D (6 bases). Germline V gene sequence: CDR1 LNHDA, CDR2 SQIVND (reference sequence). Trimming took off 2 bases at V and 5 bases at J, with 10 bases between the two ends. The CDR3 is 14 residues long.

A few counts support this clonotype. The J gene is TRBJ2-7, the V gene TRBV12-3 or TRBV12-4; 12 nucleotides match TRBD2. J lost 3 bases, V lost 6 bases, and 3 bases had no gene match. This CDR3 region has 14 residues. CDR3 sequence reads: CASSGLAGIYEQYF. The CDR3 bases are TGTGCCAGCAGCGGACTAGCGGGAATCTACGAGCAGTACTTC.

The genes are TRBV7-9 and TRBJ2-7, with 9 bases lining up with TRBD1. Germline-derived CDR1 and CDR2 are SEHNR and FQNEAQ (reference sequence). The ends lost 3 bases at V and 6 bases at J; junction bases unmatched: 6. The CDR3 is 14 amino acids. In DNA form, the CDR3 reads TGTGCCAGCAGCTTGAACAGGGGGCATTTCGAGCAGTACTTC. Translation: CASSLNRGHFEQYF.

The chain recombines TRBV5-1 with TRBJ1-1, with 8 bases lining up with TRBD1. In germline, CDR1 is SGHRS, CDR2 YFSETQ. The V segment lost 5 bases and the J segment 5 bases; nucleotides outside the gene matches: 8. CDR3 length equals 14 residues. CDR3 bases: TGCGCCAGCAGGACAGGGGCCAGGGATACTGAAGCTTTCTTT. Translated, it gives CASRTGARDTEAFF.

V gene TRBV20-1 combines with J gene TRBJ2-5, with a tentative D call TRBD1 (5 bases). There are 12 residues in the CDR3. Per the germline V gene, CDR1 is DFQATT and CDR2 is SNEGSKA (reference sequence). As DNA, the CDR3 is TGCAGCAGACACCAGGGTCAGCAGACCCAGTACTTC. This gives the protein CSRHQGQQTQYF.

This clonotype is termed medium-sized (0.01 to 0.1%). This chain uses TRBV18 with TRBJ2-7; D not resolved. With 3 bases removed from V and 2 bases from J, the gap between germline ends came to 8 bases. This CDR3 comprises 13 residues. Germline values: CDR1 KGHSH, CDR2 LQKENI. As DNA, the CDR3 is TGTGCCAGCTCACCTGACTCAGCCTACGAGCAGTACTTC. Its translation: CASSPDSAYEQYF.

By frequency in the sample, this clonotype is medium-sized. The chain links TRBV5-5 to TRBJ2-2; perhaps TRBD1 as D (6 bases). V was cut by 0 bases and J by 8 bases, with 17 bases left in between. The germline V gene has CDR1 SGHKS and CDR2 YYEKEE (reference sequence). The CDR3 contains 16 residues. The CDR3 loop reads CASSLVAWGLAGELFF. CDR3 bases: TGTGCCAGCAGCTTGGTCGCCTGGGGGCTTGCGGGGGAGCTGTTTTTT.

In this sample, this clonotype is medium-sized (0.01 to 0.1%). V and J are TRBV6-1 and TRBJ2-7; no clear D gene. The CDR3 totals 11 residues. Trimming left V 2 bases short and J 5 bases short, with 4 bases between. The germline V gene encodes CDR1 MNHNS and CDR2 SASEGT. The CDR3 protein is CASSEWDEQYF. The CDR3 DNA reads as TGTGCCAGCAGTGAATGGGACGAGCAGTACTTC.

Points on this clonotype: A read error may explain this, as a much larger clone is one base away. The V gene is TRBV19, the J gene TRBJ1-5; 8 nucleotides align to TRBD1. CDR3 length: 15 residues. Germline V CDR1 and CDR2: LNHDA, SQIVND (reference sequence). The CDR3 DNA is TGTGCCAGTAGTGAGACAGGGGCGAGCAATCAGCGCCAGCATTTT. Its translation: CASSETGASNQRQHF.

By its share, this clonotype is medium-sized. The CDR3 protein is CASSFARTSGGSYEQYF. CDR3 DNA: TGTGCCAGCAGTTTCGCCCGGACTAGCGGGGGCTCCTACGAGCAGTACTTC. The chain has TRBV27 and TRBJ2-7, with TRBD2 identical over 13 bases. The CDR3 is made up of 17 amino acids. V was pared by 3 bases and J by 0 bases, with 5 bases of the junction left unmatched. The germline gives CDR1 MNHEY, CDR2 SMNVEV (reference sequence).

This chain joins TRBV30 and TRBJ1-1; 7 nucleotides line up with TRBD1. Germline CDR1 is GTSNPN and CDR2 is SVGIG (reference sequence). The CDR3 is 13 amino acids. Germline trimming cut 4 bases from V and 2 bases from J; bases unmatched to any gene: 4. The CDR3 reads CAWTTGYNTEAFF. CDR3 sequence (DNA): TGTGCCTGGACGACAGGGTATAACACTGAAGCTTTCTTT.

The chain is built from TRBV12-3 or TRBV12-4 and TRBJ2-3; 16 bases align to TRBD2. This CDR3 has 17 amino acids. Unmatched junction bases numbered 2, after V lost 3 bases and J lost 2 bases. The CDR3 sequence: CASSLGLAGGITDTQYF. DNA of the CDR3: TGTGCCAGCAGTTTGGGACTAGCGGGGGGGATCACAGATACGCAGTATTTT.

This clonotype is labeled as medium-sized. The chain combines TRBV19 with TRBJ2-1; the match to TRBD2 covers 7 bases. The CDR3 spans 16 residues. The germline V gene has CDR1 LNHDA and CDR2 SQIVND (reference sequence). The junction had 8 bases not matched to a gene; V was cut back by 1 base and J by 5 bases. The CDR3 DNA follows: TGTGCCAGTAGTATAGCCACGGGAGGCCGGGACAATGAGCAGTTCTTC. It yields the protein CASSIATGGRDNEQFF.

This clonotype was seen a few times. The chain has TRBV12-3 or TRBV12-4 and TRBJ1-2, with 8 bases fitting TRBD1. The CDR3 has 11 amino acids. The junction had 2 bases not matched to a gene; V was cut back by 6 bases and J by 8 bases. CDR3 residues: CASRNRGGYTF. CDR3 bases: TGTGCCAGCAGAAACAGGGGGGGCTACACCTTC.

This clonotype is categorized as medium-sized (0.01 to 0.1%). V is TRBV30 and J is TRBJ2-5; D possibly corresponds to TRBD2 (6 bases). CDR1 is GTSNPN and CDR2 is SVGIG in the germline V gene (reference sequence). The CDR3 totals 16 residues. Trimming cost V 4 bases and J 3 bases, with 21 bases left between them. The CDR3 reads CAWIHNRGLGEETQYF. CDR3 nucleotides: TGTGCCTGGATCCACAACCGGGGACTTGGTGAAGAGACCCAGTACTTC.

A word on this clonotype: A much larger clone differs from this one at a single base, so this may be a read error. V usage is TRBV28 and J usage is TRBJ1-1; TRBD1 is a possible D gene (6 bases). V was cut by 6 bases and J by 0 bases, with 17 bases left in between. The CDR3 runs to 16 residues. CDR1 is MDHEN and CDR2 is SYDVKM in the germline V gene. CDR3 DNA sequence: TGTGCCAGCAGACCCTACAGGGATGTCATGAACACTGAAGCTTTCTTT. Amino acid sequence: CASRPYRDVMNTEAFF.

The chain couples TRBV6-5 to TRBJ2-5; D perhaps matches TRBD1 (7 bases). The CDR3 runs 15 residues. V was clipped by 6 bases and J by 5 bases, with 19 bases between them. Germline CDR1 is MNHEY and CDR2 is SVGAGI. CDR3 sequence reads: CASSFDQTGRETQYF. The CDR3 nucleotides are TGTGCCAGCAGCTTTGACCAGACAGGGAGGGAGACCCAGTACTTC.

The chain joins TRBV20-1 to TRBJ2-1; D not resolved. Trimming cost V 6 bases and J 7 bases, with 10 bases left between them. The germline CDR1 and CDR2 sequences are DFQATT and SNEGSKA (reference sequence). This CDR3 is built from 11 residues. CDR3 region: CSATASNEQFF. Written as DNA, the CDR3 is TGCAGTGCCACAGCTAGTAATGAGCAGTTCTTC.

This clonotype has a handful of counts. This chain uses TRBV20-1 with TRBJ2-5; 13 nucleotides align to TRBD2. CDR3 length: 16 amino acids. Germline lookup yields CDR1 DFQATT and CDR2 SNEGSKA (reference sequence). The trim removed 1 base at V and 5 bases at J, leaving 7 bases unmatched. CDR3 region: CSARVGLAGVLETQYF. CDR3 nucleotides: TGCAGTGCTAGAGTCGGACTAGCGGGAGTTCTTGAGACCCAGTACTTC.